The entry below gives a single T cell receptor (beta chain) sequence along with its context. CDR3 length equals 13 residues. The germline V gene has CDR1 SGHVS and CDR2 FQNEAQ. V lost 10 bases to trimming and J lost 3 bases, with 15 bases between them. The sample comes from a study of sequential checkpoint blockade in melanoma. Study context: Maintenance nivolumab came after either treatment sequence.

Treatment: randomized to nivolumab then ipilimumab (arm A) or the reverse (arm B). No patient had prior DNA-damaging chemotherapy. Measured with immunoSEQ multiplex PCR; TCRdb has only the in-frame clones, and not every one. The data show over 10,000 clones, with roughly 60% seen just once and under 30% held by the top ten. The TCR comes from a human donor with melanoma. The gene calls are TRBV7-8 and TRBJ1-1, with a possible D match to TRBD1 (5 bases). The source was CD8+ T cells sorted from blood (inferred from file names), collected from a patient given nivolumab and ipilimumab in sequence. The CDR3 DNA follows: TGTGCCACCGCGGAGGGGATTTACACTGAAGCTTTCTTT. Amino acid sequence: CATAEGIYTEAFF.